The 29 T cell receptor beta chains below all came from one sample that was sequenced in a study of blood T cell repertoires in COVID-19. Using immunoSEQ multiplex PCR, the repertoire was profiled, and TCRdb retains in-frame clones only, with some absent. The sample lists 250,000 to 350,000 clones, 70% to 90% occurring once. Sequences were obtained from peripheral blood. Receptors were obtained from a human donor with COVID-19, enrolled during active disease. The donor label of this sample is uncertain.

The CDR3 is CSAQGLGEQFF. The DNA for the CDR3 is TGCAGTGCTCAGGGGTTAGGTGAGCAGTTCTTC. This chain joins TRBV20-1 and TRBJ2-1; possibly TRBD1 for D (6 bases). Trimming left V 5 bases short and J 9 bases short, with 11 bases between. Germline CDR1 is DFQATT and CDR2 is SNEGSKA (reference sequence). This CDR3 has 11 amino acids.

V is TRBV11-2 and J is TRBJ1-4; D possibly corresponds to TRBD1 (6 bases). V was clipped by 3 bases and J by 7 bases, with 12 bases between them. Per germline, CDR1 SGHAT and CDR2 FQNNGV. This CDR3 has 14 residues. In DNA form, the CDR3 reads TGTGCCAGCAGCTTCGGGGGGGCAGGTGAAAAACTGTTTTTT. Translated, it gives CASSFGGAGEKLFF.

The rearrangement links TRBV23-1 to TRBJ1-5, with 10 bases that match TRBD1. TRBV23-1 is reported as an ORF; its role is uncertain. Trimming took 4 bases from V and 0 from J; bases not matched to a gene: 9. The CDR3 totals 18 residues. The CDR3 region has the DNA TGCGCCAGCAGTCGACGACAGGGGGCCCTTTATAGCAATCAGCCCCAGCATTTT. This encodes CASSRRQGALYSNQPQHF.

This chain connects TRBV28 to TRBJ1-2; 8 nucleotides line up with TRBD1. Losses at the gene ends were 5 bases for V and 4 bases for J; bases not matched to a gene: 6. Germline values: CDR1 MDHEN, CDR2 SYDVKM. CDR3 length: 14 amino acids. The CDR3 reads CASSRGTGLYGYTF. Written as DNA, the CDR3 is TGTGCCAGCAGTCGTGGGACAGGCCTCTATGGCTACACCTTC.

The chain has TRBV28 and TRBJ2-1; TRBD2 might be the D (7 bases). This CDR3 spans 16 amino acids. The ends were cut back, 5 bases at V and 7 bases at J, with 21 bases in the middle. Germline V gene sequence: CDR1 MDHEN, CDR2 SYDVKM. In nucleotides, the CDR3 is TGTGCCAGCAGTCCTCCCCTAGGGGGGGTAGGGAATGAGCAGTTCTTC. It translates to CASSPPLGGVGNEQFF.

The rearrangement joins TRBV5-1 to TRBJ2-1, with TRBD1 matching 8 bases. The J segment lost 9 bases and the V segment lost 0 bases, leaving 5 bases of the junction unmatched. The V gene's germline CDR1 is SGHRS and CDR2 YFSETQ. This CDR3 comprises 14 residues. The CDR3 region is CASSLGQGWGEQFF. The CDR3 nucleotides read TGCGCCAGCAGCTTGGGACAGGGGTGGGGTGAGCAGTTCTTC.

The chain is built from TRBV5-4 and TRBJ2-7; 9 bases align to TRBD2. The CDR3 runs 15 residues. Looked up from germline, CDR1 is SGHNT and CDR2 is YYREEE (reference sequence). The V segment lost 3 bases and the J segment 6 bases; nucleotides outside the gene matches: 10. Written as DNA, the CDR3 is TGTGCCAGCAGCTCCCCCGGGACTAGCTCTGGCGAGCAGTACTTC. Protein: CASSSPGTSSGEQYF.

This chain links TRBV10-3 with TRBJ1-1; possibly TRBD1 for D (5 bases). This CDR3 comprises 13 residues. Germline values: CDR1 ENHRY, CDR2 SYGVKD. V lost 8 bases to trimming and J lost 1 base, with 11 bases between them. For the CDR3, the DNA is TGTGCCATCTTACAGGCTCAGAACACTGAAGCTTTCTTT. This encodes CAILQAQNTEAFF.

The V call is TRBV29-1, the J call TRBJ2-5, with D perhaps TRBD2 (6 bases). V shed 4 bases and J shed 5 bases, with 14 bases lying between them. Looked up from germline, CDR1 is SQVTM and CDR2 is ANQGSEA. The CDR3 extends over 13 amino acids. This chain's CDR3 is CSVGGEVWETQYF. The DNA of the CDR3 is TGCAGCGTTGGGGGGGAGGTGTGGGAGACCCAGTACTTC.

The chain recombines TRBV7-8 with TRBJ2-1, with 7 bases matching TRBD2. The CDR3 covers 16 residues. CDR1 is SGHVS, CDR2 FQNEAQ, per germline. With V trimmed by 0 bases and J by 10 bases, 12 bases remained unmatched. The CDR3 nucleotides are TGTGCCAGCAGCTTAGCAGGGACGAGCGGGACTAACGAGCAGTTCTTC. Translating it yields CASSLAGTSGTNEQFF.

V is TRBV7-2 and J is TRBJ1-2; no firm D call. Trimming pared 7 bases from V and 0 bases from J, leaving 15 bases between. Germline values: CDR1 SGHTA, CDR2 FQGNSA. This CDR3 region has 15 residues. CDR3 bases: TGTGCCAGCAACCCGTGGGAGGGAGCTAACTATGGCTACACCTTC. Translated, it gives CASNPWEGANYGYTF.

V gene TRBV29-1 combines with J gene TRBJ2-1; 11 positions match TRBD2. Germline CDR1 is SQVTM and CDR2 is ANQGSEA. The V gene end was trimmed by 3 bases and the J gene end by 2 bases; junction bases not matched to a gene: 0. The CDR3 is 14 amino acids. In nucleotides, the CDR3 is TGCAGCGTTGATAGCGGGAGGGCCTACAATGAGCAGTTCTTC. Translation gives CSVDSGRAYNEQFF.

This chain uses TRBV5-1 with TRBJ2-1, with D hard to call. The CDR3 has 17 residues. The V gene lost 2 bases and the J gene lost 0 bases, with 15 bases spanning the gap. The germline gives CDR1 SGHRS, CDR2 YFSETQ. The CDR3 DNA reads as TGCGCCAGCAGCTTCAATATACCGACAAGCTCCTACAATGAGCAGTTCTTC. Translation: CASSFNIPTSSYNEQFF.

The chain has TRBV11-3 and TRBJ2-2; tentative D call: TRBD1 (6 bases). CDR1 is SGHNT and CDR2 is YENEEA in the germline V gene. This CDR3 has 15 amino acids. Trimming took 3 bases from V and 2 from J, leaving 10 bases between them. The CDR3 region is CASSFGQLNTGELFF. The CDR3 DNA follows: TGTGCCAGCAGCTTCGGACAGCTAAACACCGGGGAGCTGTTTTTT.

The chain employs TRBV6-6 and TRBJ2-7, with 8 bases lining up with TRBD1. Germline V gives CDR1 MNHNY, CDR2 SVGAGI (reference sequence). V was pared by 5 bases and J by 2 bases, with 8 bases of the junction left unmatched. This CDR3 is 15 amino acids long. CDR3 DNA sequence: TGTGCCAGCAGTAGGACAGGGCTTACCCCCTACGAGCAGTACTTC. Translated: CASSRTGLTPYEQYF.

The CDR3 region is CASSQTGGRDQPQHF. CDR3 coding DNA: TGTGCCAGCAGCCAGACCGGGGGGCGAGATCAGCCCCAGCATTTT. The genes are TRBV6-5 and TRBJ1-5; tentatively, D is TRBD1 (6 bases). V lost 6 bases and J lost 5, with 17 bases in between. The CDR3 contains 15 residues. Germline V gene lookup returns CDR1 MNHEY and CDR2 SVGAGI.

This chain uses TRBV5-1 with TRBJ2-3, with D possibly TRBD2 on 6 matching bases. Germline V gives CDR1 SGHRS, CDR2 YFSETQ. The ends were cut back, 4 bases at V and 4 bases at J, with 13 bases in the middle. The CDR3 runs 14 residues. Here the CDR3 reads CASSQRERADTQYF. DNA for the CDR3: TGCGCCAGCAGCCAACGGGAGAGGGCAGATACGCAGTATTTT.

This chain links TRBV28 with TRBJ2-5, with D maybe TRBD2 (6 bases). This CDR3 contains 16 residues. V shed 2 bases and J shed 4 bases, with 17 bases lying between them. Germline V gene lookup returns CDR1 MDHEN and CDR2 SYDVKM. CDR3 residues: CASSLSGGTLGETQYF. As DNA, the CDR3 is TGTGCCAGCAGTTTAAGCGGAGGGACCCTTGGAGAGACCCAGTACTTC. The full variable domain, with the rest looked up from reference TRBV28 and TRBJ2-5, is DVKVTQSSRYLVKRTGEKVFLECVQDMDHENMFWYRQDPGLGLRLIYFSYDVKMKEKGDIPEGYSVSREKKERFSLILESASTNQTSMYLCASSLSGGTLGETQYFGPGTRLLVL.

V and J are TRBV7-6 and TRBJ1-2, with D uncertain. The CDR3 has 15 amino acids. Germline CDR1 SGHVS, CDR2 FNYEAQ. Trimming cost V 1 base and J 5 bases, with 14 bases left between them. CDR3 amino acids: CASSLGAPATYGYTF. The CDR3 DNA follows: TGTGCCAGCAGCTTAGGGGCACCAGCTACGTATGGCTACACCTTC.

This rearrangement joins TRBV28 to TRBJ2-3; maybe TRBD1 (6 bases). The length of the CDR3 is 12 residues. V lost 7 bases to trimming and J lost 6 bases, with 11 bases between them. CDR1 is MDHEN, CDR2 SYDVKM, per germline. CDR3 sequence (DNA): TGTGCCAGCACTCCTAGGGGGGATACGCAGTATTTT. This codes for CASTPRGDTQYF.

The chain carries TRBV19 and TRBJ1-3; D gene uncertain. The V gene lost 5 bases and the J gene lost 0 bases, with 8 bases spanning the gap. This CDR3 region has 14 residues. Germline V gene sequence: CDR1 LNHDA, CDR2 SQIVND (reference sequence). CDR3 in amino acids: CASSEQISGNTIYF. The DNA for the CDR3 is TGTGCCAGTAGTGAACAGATCTCTGGAAACACCATATATTTT.

V usage is TRBV11-3 and J usage is TRBJ2-3, with a tentative D call TRBD2 (6 bases). The CDR3 is made up of 15 amino acids. Germline values: CDR1 SGHNT, CDR2 YENEEA. V was pared by 1 base and J by 4 bases, with 12 bases between. DNA of the CDR3: TGTGCCAGCAGCTTAGCGGGACTCGGGTCAGATACGCAGTATTTT. Amino acids: CASSLAGLGSDTQYF. The whole variable domain, filled in from reference TRBV11-3 and TRBJ2-3, reads EAGVVQSPRYKIIEKKQPVAFWCNPISGHNTLYWYLQNLGQGPELLIRYENEEAVDDSQLPKDRFSAERLKGVDSTLKIQPAELGDSAVYLCASSLAGLGSDTQYFGPGTRLTVL.

The chain couples TRBV19 to TRBJ2-1; TRBD1 matches at 7 bases. The CDR3 length is 14 residues. Germline lookup yields CDR1 LNHDA and CDR2 SQIVND (reference sequence). V lost 4 bases, J lost 6 bases, and 6 bases stayed unmatched. CDR3 sequence: CASSTDRSRNEQFF. As DNA, the CDR3 is TGTGCCAGTAGTACGGACAGGTCGCGCAATGAGCAGTTCTTC.

A few counts support this clone. This sequence joins TRBV27 and TRBJ2-2; D remains ambiguous. The CDR3 totals 15 residues. With 4 bases removed from V and 7 bases from J, the gap between germline ends came to 16 bases. Germline lookup yields CDR1 MNHEY and CDR2 SMNVEV (reference sequence). This CDR3 is CASSSERFRRGELFF. CDR3 DNA sequence: TGTGCCAGCAGTTCCGAGCGCTTCAGACGCGGGGAGCTGTTTTTT.

The CDR3 DNA sequence: TGTGCCAGCAGCACCTCAGGGGAATGGGGTCAGCCCCAGCATTTT. It codes for CASSTSGEWGQPQHF. The rearrangement links TRBV28 to TRBJ1-5; D is perhaps TRBD1 (6 bases). Trimming stripped 6 bases from V and 6 bases from J, with 18 bases between. There are 15 residues in the CDR3. Germline lookup yields CDR1 MDHEN and CDR2 SYDVKM.

The chain recombines TRBV7-8 with TRBJ2-3; weak D call: TRBD2 (5 bases). V shed 1 base and J shed 4 bases, with 18 bases lying between them. The CDR3 has 17 amino acids. Germline V gene sequence: CDR1 SGHVS, CDR2 FQNEAQ. Here the CDR3 DNA reads TGTGCCAGCAGCTTAGTGGGAGTTGTATTCGTTCCAGATACGCAGTATTTT. Protein: CASSLVGVVFVPDTQYF.

The chain recombines TRBV7-2 with TRBJ2-7; 10 nucleotides align to TRBD1. The trim removed 1 base at V and 4 bases at J, leaving 4 bases unmatched. The CDR3 runs to 15 residues. CDR1 and CDR2 from the germline V gene are SGHTA and FQGNSA. The CDR3 DNA sequence: TGTGCCAGCAGCTTAGAGACAGGGGGCGCGTACGAGCAGTACTTC. It codes for CASSLETGGAYEQYF.

This chain connects TRBV5-6 to TRBJ1-1; 7 bases are shared with TRBD1. The germline V gene has CDR1 SGHDT and CDR2 YYEEEE. There are 15 residues in the CDR3. The junction had 3 bases not matched to a gene; V was cut back by 1 base and J by 0 bases. CDR3 bases: TGTGCCAGCAGCTTGTTGGGACAGTTGAACACTGAAGCTTTCTTT. Translated: CASSLLGQLNTEAFF.

The chain carries TRBV7-9 and TRBJ1-1, with 8 bases matching TRBD1. CDR1 and CDR2 from the germline V gene are SEHNR and FQNEAQ (reference sequence). Trimming at V came to 5 bases and at J to 8 bases, leaving 13 bases not matched to a gene. The CDR3 sequence is 15 residues long. The CDR3 spells CASSLRQGKVSEAFF. CDR3 DNA sequence: TGTGCCAGCAGCCTGAGACAGGGGAAGGTTTCGGAAGCTTTCTTT.